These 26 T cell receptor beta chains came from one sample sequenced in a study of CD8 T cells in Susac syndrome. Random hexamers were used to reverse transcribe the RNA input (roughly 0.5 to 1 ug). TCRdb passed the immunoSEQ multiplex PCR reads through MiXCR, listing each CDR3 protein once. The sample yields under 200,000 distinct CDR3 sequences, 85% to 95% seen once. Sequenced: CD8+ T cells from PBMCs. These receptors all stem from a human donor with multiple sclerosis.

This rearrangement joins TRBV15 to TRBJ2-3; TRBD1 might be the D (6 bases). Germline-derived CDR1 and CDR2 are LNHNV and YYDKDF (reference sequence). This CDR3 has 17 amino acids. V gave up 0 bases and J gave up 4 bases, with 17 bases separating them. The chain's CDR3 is CATSRDRWGRPSDTQYF. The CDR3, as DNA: TGTGCCACCAGCAGAGATCGCTGGGGGCGCCCCTCAGATACGCAGTATTTT. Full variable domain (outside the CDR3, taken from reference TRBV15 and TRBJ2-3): DAMVIQNPRYQVTQFGKPVTLSCSQTLNHNVMYWYQQKSSQAPKLLFHYYDKDFNNEADTPDNFQSRRPNTSFCFLDIRSPGLGDTAMYLCATSRDRWGRPSDTQYFGPGTRLTVL.

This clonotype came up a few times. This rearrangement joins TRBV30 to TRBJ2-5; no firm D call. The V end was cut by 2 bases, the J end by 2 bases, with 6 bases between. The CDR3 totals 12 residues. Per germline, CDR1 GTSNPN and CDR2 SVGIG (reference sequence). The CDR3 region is CAWSLLQETQYF. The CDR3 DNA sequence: TGTGCCTGGAGTCTACTTCAAGAGACCCAGTACTTC.

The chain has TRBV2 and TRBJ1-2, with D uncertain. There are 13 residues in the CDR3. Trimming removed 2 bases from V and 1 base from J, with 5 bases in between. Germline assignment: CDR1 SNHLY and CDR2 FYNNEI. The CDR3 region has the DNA TGTGCCAGCAGTGAACAGGATAACTATGGCTACACCTTC. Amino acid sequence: CASSEQDNYGYTF.

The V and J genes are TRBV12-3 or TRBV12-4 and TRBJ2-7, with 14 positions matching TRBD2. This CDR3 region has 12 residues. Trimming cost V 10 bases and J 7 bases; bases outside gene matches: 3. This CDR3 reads CATGLAGGEQYF. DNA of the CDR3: TGTGCCACCGGACTAGCGGGGGGAGAGCAGTACTTC.

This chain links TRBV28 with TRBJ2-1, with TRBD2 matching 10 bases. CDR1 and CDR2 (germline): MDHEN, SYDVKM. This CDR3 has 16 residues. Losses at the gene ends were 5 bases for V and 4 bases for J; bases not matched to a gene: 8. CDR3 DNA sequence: TGTGCCAGCAGTCCCCCCGGGACTAGCGCATACAATGAGCAGTTCTTC. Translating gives CASSPPGTSAYNEQFF.

The CDR3 sequence is CSYGLAGGYNEQFF. CDR3 bases: TGCAGCTACGGGCTAGCGGGAGGATACAATGAGCAGTTCTTC. The chain couples TRBV29-1 to TRBJ2-1; TRBD2 matches at 11 bases. Trimming cost V 8 bases and J 4 bases; bases outside gene matches: 7. Germline V gene lookup returns CDR1 SQVTM and CDR2 ANQGSEA. The CDR3 extends over 14 amino acids.

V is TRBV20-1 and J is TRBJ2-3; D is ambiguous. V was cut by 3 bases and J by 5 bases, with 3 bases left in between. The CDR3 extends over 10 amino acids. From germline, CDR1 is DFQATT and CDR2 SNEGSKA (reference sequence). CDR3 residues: CSASGDTQYF. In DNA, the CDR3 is TGCAGTGCTAGTGGAGATACGCAGTATTTT.

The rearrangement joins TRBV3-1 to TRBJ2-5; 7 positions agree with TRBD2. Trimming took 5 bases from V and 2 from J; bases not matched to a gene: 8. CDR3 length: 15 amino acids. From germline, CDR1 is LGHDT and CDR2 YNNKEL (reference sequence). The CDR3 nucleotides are TGTGCCAGCAGCAACGGGGCTAGCGGACAAGAGACCCAGTACTTC. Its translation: CASSNGASGQETQYF.

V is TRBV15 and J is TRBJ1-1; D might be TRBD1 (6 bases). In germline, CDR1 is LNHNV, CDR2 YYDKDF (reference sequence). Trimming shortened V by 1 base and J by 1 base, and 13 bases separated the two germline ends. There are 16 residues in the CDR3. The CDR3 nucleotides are TGTGCCACCAGCAGAGGGGAGACAGGAAAGAACACTGAAGCTTTCTTT. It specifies CATSRGETGKNTEAFF.

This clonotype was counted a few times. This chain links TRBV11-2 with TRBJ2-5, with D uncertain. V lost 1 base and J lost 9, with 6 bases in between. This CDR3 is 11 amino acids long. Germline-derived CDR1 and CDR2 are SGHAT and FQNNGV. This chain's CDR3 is CASSLGESQYF. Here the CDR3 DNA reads TGTGCCAGCAGCTTAGGCGAGTCCCAGTACTTC. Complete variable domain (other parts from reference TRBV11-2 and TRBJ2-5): EAGVAQSPRYKIIEKRQSVAFWCNPISGHATLYWYQQILGQGPKLLIQFQNNGVVDDSQLPKDRFSAERLKGVDSTLKIQPAKLEDSAVYLCASSLGESQYFGPGTRLLVL.

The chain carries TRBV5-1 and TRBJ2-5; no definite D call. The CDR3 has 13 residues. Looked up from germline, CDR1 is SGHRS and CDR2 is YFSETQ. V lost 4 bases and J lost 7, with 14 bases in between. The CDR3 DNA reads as TGCGCCAGCAGCCAAGACACCCCGGGGACCCAGTACTTC. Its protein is CASSQDTPGTQYF.

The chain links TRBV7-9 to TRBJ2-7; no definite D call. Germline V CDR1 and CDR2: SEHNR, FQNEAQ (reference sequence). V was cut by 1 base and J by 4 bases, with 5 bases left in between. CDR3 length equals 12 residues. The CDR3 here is CASSLVQYEQYF. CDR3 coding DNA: TGTGCCAGCAGCTTAGTGCAGTACGAGCAGTACTTC.

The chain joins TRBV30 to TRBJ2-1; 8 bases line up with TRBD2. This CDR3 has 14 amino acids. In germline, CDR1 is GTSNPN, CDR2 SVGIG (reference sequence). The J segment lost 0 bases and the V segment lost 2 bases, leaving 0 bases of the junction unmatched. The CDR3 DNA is TGTGCCTGGAGTAGCGGGAGCTCCTACAATGAGCAGTTCTTC. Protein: CAWSSGSSYNEQFF.

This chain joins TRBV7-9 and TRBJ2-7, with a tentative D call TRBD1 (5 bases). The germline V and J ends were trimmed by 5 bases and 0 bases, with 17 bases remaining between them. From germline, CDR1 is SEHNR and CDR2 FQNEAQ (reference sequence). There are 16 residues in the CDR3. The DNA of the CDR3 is TGTGCCAGCAGCCCGCCTCAGGGCCTTAGCTCCTACGAGCAGTACTTC. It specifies CASSPPQGLSSYEQYF. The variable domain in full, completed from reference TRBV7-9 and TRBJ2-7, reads DTGVSQNPRHKITKRGQNVTFRCDPISEHNRLYWYRQTLGQGPEFLTYFQNEAQLEKSRLLSDRFSAERPKGSFSTLEIQRTEQGDSAMYLCASSPPQGLSSYEQYFGPGTRLTVT.

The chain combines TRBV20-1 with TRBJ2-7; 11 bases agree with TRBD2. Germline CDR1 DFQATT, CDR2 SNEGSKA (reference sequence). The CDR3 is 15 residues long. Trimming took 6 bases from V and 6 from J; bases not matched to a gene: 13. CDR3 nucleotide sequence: TGCAGTGCGACAAGGAGGACTAGCGGGTTCGGCGAGCAGTACTTC. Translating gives CSATRRTSGFGEQYF.

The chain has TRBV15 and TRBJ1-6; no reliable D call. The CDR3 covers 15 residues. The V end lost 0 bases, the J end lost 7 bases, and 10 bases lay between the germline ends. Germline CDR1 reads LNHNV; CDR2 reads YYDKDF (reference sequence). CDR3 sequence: CATSREDVVNSPLHF. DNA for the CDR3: TGTGCCACCAGCAGAGAGGACGTTGTGAATTCACCCCTCCACTTT.

The CDR3 DNA sequence: TGTGCCAGCAGCGACGGGGGCTTCAGTGCGGATGAGCAGTTCTTC. This codes for CASSDGGFSADEQFF. The J gene is TRBJ2-1, the V gene TRBV9; D possibly uses TRBD1 or TRBD2 (6 bases each). Germline CDR1 SGDLS, CDR2 YYNGEE. CDR3 size: 15 residues. Trimming pared 3 bases from V and 8 bases from J, leaving 18 bases between.

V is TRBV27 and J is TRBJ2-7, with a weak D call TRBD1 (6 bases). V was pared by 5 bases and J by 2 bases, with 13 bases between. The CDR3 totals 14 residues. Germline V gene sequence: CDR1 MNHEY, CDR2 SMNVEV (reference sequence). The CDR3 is CASSSTGTAYEQYF. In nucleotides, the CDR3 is TGTGCCAGCAGTAGTACAGGGACCGCCTACGAGCAGTACTTC.

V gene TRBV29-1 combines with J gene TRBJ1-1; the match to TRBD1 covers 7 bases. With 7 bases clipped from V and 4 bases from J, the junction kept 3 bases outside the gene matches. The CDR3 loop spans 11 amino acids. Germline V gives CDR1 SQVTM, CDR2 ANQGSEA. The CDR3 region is CSAQGGTEAFF. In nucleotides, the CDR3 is TGCAGCGCTCAGGGGGGCACTGAAGCTTTCTTT.

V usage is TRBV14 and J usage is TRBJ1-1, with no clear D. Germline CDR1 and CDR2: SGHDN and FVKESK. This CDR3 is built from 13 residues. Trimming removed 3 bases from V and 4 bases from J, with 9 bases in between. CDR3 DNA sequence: TGTGCCAGCAGCCAGATCACGGGCACTGAAGCTTTCTTT. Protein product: CASSQITGTEAFF.

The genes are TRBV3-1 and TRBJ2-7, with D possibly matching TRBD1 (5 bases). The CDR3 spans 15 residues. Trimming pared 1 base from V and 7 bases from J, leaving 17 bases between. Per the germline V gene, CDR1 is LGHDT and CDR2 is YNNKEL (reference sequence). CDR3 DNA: TGTGCCAGCAGCCAAGGACAGACCGTAACGGATGAGCAGTACTTC. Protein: CASSQGQTVTDEQYF.

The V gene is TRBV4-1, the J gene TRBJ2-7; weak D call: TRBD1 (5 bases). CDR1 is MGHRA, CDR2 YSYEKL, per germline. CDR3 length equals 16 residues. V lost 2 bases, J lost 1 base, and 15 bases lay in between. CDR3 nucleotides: TGCGCCAGCAGCCAATTCCCAGGGTACCGATCCTACGAGCAGTACTTC. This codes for CASSQFPGYRSYEQYF.

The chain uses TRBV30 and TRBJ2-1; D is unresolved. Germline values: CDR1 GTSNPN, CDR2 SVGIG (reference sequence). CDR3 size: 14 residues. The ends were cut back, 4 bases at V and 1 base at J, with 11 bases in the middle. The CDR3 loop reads CAWNPSTSYNEQFF. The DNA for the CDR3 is TGTGCCTGGAACCCGTCTACTTCCTACAATGAGCAGTTCTTC.

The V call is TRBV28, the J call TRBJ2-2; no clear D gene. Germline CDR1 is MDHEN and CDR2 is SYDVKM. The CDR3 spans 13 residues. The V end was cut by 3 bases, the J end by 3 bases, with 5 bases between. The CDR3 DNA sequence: TGTGCCAGCAGTTTTGCCTACACCGGGGAGCTGTTTTTT. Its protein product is CASSFAYTGELFF.

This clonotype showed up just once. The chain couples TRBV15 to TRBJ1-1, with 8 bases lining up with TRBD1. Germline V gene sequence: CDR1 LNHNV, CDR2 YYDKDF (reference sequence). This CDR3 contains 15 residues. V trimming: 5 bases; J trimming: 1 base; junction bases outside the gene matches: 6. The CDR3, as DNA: TGTGCCACCAGCTTCCTGGGACAGGCGAACACTGAAGCTTTCTTT. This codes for CATSFLGQANTEAFF. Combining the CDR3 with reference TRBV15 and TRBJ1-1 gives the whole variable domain DAMVIQNPRYQVTQFGKPVTLSCSQTLNHNVMYWYQQKSSQAPKLLFHYYDKDFNNEADTPDNFQSRRPNTSFCFLDIRSPGLGDTAMYLCATSFLGQANTEAFFGQGTRLTVV.

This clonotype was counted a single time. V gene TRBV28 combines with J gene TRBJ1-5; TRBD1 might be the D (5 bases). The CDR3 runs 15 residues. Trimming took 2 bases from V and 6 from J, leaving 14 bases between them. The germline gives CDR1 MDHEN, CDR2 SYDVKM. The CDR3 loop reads CASSLGRAFGQPQHF. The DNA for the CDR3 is TGTGCCAGCAGTTTAGGCAGGGCGTTCGGTCAGCCCCAGCATTTT.